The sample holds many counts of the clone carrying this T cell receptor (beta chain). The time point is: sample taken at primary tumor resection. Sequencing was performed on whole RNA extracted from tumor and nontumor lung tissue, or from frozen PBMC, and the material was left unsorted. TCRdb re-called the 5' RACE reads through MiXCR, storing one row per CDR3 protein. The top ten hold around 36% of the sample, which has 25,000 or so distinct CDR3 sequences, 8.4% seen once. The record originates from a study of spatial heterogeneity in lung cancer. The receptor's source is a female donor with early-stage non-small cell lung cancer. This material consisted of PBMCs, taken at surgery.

The CDR3 spells CASSLMAGTGGEQYF. CDR3 coding DNA: TGTGCCAGCAGTTTAATGGCCGGGACAGGGGGCGAGCAGTACTTC. The chain combines TRBV12-3 or TRBV12-4 with TRBJ2-7, with TRBD1 matching over 11 bases. The CDR3 runs 15 residues. J gave up 6 bases and V 2 bases, and 6 bases lay outside the gene matches.